These 30 T cell receptor beta chains were all obtained from the same sample, sequenced in a study of blood T cells in healthy people across ages (dated by TCRdb to the mid-2010s). Libraries came from 5' RACE. A second PCR of roughly 7 to 11 cycles was performed with a sample-barcoded 5' primer and a J-beta primer mix. TCRdb passed the public sequencing reads through fastp at Q25 and MiXCR, retaining productive beta sequences. When rows share a CDR3 protein, they turn into one entry using the most common DNA and genes. Within this sample are 1,800,000 or so distinct CDR3 sequences, with about two fifths of them counted one time only. The ten largest clonotypes hold 23% of the sample. Sequenced sample: blood. Receptor source: a human donor in good health.

Only a few counts were recorded for this clonotype. The chain carries TRBV12-3 or TRBV12-4 and TRBJ1-5; 12 nucleotides agree with TRBD1. With 3 bases clipped from V and 0 bases from J, the junction kept 21 bases outside the gene matches. This CDR3 has 23 residues. CDR3 region: CASSFIYGDRDRGLNGSNQPQHF. For the CDR3, the DNA is TGTGCCAGCAGTTTTATTTACGGCGACCGGGACAGGGGGCTTAATGGTAGCAATCAGCCCCAGCATTTT.

The chain joins TRBV5-1 to TRBJ1-1; 7 bases fit TRBD1. The CDR3 spans 15 residues. CDR1 and CDR2 (germline): SGHRS, YFSETQ. Trimming cost V 2 bases and J 6 bases; bases outside gene matches: 10. CDR3 loop: CASSFYLQGVAEAFF. CDR3 DNA sequence: TGCGCCAGCAGCTTTTATCTGCAGGGGGTAGCTGAAGCTTTCTTT. Supplemented by reference TRBV5-1 and TRBJ1-1, the full variable domain reads KAGVTQTPRYLIKTRGQQVTLSCSPISGHRSVSWYQQTPGQGLQFLFEYFSETQRNKGNFPGRFSGRQFSNSRSEMNVSTLELGDSALYLCASSFYLQGVAEAFFGQGTRLTVV.

This clonotype was recorded a few times. The chain links TRBV10-3 to TRBJ1-2, with 10 bases fitting TRBD1. The junction had 7 bases not matched to a gene; V was cut back by 5 bases and J by 4 bases. The CDR3 is made up of 15 amino acids. The germline V gene has CDR1 ENHRY and CDR2 SYGVKD. The CDR3 nucleotides read TGTGCCATCAGTAACGGACAGGGGGGAGTCTATGGCTACACCTTC. Translating gives CAISNGQGGVYGYTF.

This clonotype was counted once. The chain has TRBV29-1 and TRBJ2-3, with 7 positions matching TRBD2. The trim removed 4 bases at V and 7 bases at J, leaving 8 bases unmatched. This CDR3 has 13 residues. Germline V lookup: CDR1 SQVTM, CDR2 ANQGSEA. The CDR3 DNA sequence: TGCAGCGTTGGGGCAGCGGGAACTTATACGCAGTATTTT. This sequence encodes CSVGAAGTYTQYF.

This chain uses TRBV6-5 with TRBJ2-3, with a tentative D call TRBD2 (5 bases). This CDR3 is 17 amino acids long. V lost 6 bases, J lost 0 bases, and 19 bases lay in between. CDR1 is MNHEY and CDR2 is SVGAGI in the germline V gene. The CDR3 region is CASSYTRPGSSTDTQYF. CDR3 in DNA: TGTGCCAGCAGCTACACCCGTCCGGGGTCTAGCACAGATACGCAGTATTTT.

V and J are TRBV7-2 and TRBJ1-5; D uncertain. CDR1 and CDR2 (germline): SGHTA, FQGNSA. CDR3 length: 12 amino acids. V lost 5 bases, J lost 4 bases, and 6 bases lay in between. DNA of the CDR3: TGTGCCAGCAGCCTCTTTAATCAGCCCCAGCATTTT. The encoded protein is CASSLFNQPQHF.

The chain employs TRBV6-1 and TRBJ2-3; D remains ambiguous. Germline assignment: CDR1 MNHNS and CDR2 SASEGT. V lost 3 bases, J lost 3 bases, and 7 bases lay in between. This CDR3 has 13 residues. The CDR3 sequence is CASSEMGTDTQYF. The CDR3 DNA is TGTGCCAGCAGTGAGATGGGTACAGATACGCAGTATTTT.

This clonotype was counted ten times or more. The rearrangement uses TRBV4-2 and TRBJ2-5; the match to TRBD1 covers 8 bases. This CDR3 region has 13 residues. J gave up 4 bases and V 7 bases, and 5 bases lay outside the gene matches. The germline gives CDR1 LGHNA, CDR2 YNFKEQ. This chain's CDR3 is CASTLGTGETQYF. The CDR3, as DNA: TGTGCCAGCACCCTCGGGACAGGAGAGACCCAGTACTTC.

A few counts support this clonotype. V and J are TRBV5-1 and TRBJ1-2, with 7 bases that match TRBD1. V dropped 3 bases and J dropped 0; count of bases not matched to a gene: 2. The CDR3 contains 14 residues. Per the germline V gene, CDR1 is SGHRS and CDR2 is YFSETQ. DNA for the CDR3: TGCGCCAGCAGCTGGGGACAGCCTAACTATGGCTACACCTTC. Translating it yields CASSWGQPNYGYTF.

This chain uses TRBV6-5 with TRBJ1-1; D might be TRBD1 (6 bases). Trimming removed 10 bases from V and 10 bases from J, with 16 bases in between. Germline lookup yields CDR1 MNHEY and CDR2 SVGAGI. This CDR3 is built from 11 residues. Here the CDR3 reads CATTEGQLAFF. CDR3 in DNA: TGTGCCACCACGGAAGGACAGCTAGCTTTCTTT.

The rearrangement uses TRBV29-1 and TRBJ2-5; 8 bases line up with TRBD2. This CDR3 comprises 15 residues. The germline V gene encodes CDR1 SQVTM and CDR2 ANQGSEA. Trimming cost V 4 bases and J 1 base; bases outside gene matches: 8. CDR3 sequence: CSVVKGAGVQETQYF. The CDR3 bases are TGCAGCGTTGTTAAAGGAGCGGGGGTCCAAGAGACCCAGTACTTC.

There are a few counts of this clonotype. The chain has TRBV11-2 and TRBJ2-5; 12 bases align to TRBD2. V lost 2 bases and J lost 4; bases outside the gene matches: 11. Germline CDR1 is SGHAT and CDR2 is FQNNGV. The CDR3 loop spans 18 amino acids. The DNA of the CDR3 is TGTGCCAGCAGCTTAAACCCGACTAGCGGGGGTTCGAGAGAGACCCAGTACTTC. Amino acid sequence: CASSLNPTSGGSRETQYF. Complete variable domain (other parts from reference TRBV11-2 and TRBJ2-5): EAGVAQSPRYKIIEKRQSVAFWCNPISGHATLYWYQQILGQGPKLLIQFQNNGVVDDSQLPKDRFSAERLKGVDSTLKIQPAKLEDSAVYLCASSLNPTSGGSRETQYFGPGTRLLVL.

The table lists this clonotype with a count of one. This chain links TRBV24-1 with TRBJ1-5; no definite D call. V lost 9 bases and J 4 bases, leaving 12 bases between the germline ends. The CDR3 contains 13 residues. The germline gives CDR1 KGHDR, CDR2 SFDVKD. This CDR3 reads CATRERGNQPQHF. In nucleotides, the CDR3 is TGTGCCACCCGGGAAAGAGGGAATCAGCCCCAGCATTTT.

There are a few counts of this clonotype. The CDR3 DNA follows: TGCAGCGTTGAGGGCAGGGGTGATGAAAAACTGTTTTTT. Translation: CSVEGRGDEKLFF. This sequence joins TRBV29-1 and TRBJ1-4; D possibly corresponds to TRBD1 (6 bases). CDR3 size: 13 residues. Looked up from germline, CDR1 is SQVTM and CDR2 is ANQGSEA. V was pared by 3 bases and J by 6 bases, with 11 bases between.

The J gene is TRBJ2-1, the V gene TRBV3-1, with no clear D. The germline V gene encodes CDR1 LGHDT and CDR2 YNNKEL (reference sequence). This CDR3 contains 14 residues. Between the trimmed V and J ends, which lost 4 bases and 10 bases, there was a span of 17 bases. CDR3: CASSRSYGPGEQFF. CDR3 DNA: TGTGCCAGCAGCCGATCGTACGGGCCTGGGGAGCAGTTCTTC.

This rearrangement joins TRBV3-1 to TRBJ2-5, with TRBD2 as a possible D gene (5 bases). The CDR3 totals 15 residues. Trimming removed 1 base at V and 1 base at J, with 10 bases between. In germline, CDR1 is LGHDT, CDR2 YNNKEL (reference sequence). The CDR3 here is CASSQGAGSQETQYF. The CDR3 DNA reads as TGTGCCAGCAGCCAAGGGGCGGGCAGCCAAGAGACCCAGTACTTC.

For this clonotype: A read error may explain this, as a much larger clone is one base away. The rearrangement joins TRBV5-1 to TRBJ2-4; a weak D match, TRBD1 (6 bases). The J call may be wrong; the DNA end is better matched by TRBJ2-7. Germline CDR1 is SGHRS and CDR2 is YFSETQ. The CDR3 sequence is 14 residues long. CDR3 sequence reads: CASGGGQMIYEQYF. DNA of the CDR3: TGCGCCAGCGGCGGCGGACAGATGATCTACGAGCAGTACTTC.

The rearrangement links TRBV20-1 to TRBJ1-6; D unclear. V was shortened by 6 bases and J by 6 bases, with 9 bases between the two germline ends. Germline CDR1 and CDR2: DFQATT and SNEGSKA (reference sequence). CDR3 length: 12 amino acids. Here the CDR3 reads CSAMVLNSPLHF. As DNA, the CDR3 is TGCAGTGCGATGGTCCTTAATTCACCCCTCCACTTT.

The gene calls are TRBV7-9 and TRBJ1-1; D possibly corresponds to TRBD1 (6 bases). CDR3 length: 12 amino acids. V was clipped by 1 base and J by 8 bases, with 8 bases between them. The V gene's germline CDR1 is SEHNR and CDR2 FQNEAQ (reference sequence). CDR3 protein: CASSLDQGEAFF. Here the CDR3 DNA reads TGTGCCAGCAGCTTAGATCAGGGGGAAGCTTTCTTT.

Points on this clonotype: The germline gene is not matched at one end of the junction; a read error may be the cause. The chain links TRBV7-2 to TRBJ2-4; 10 bases fit TRBD1. Judging by the DNA end, TRBJ2-7 fits better; the J call may be wrong. Germline assignment: CDR1 SGHTA and CDR2 FQGNSA. CDR3 length: 14 amino acids. CDR3 in amino acids: CANSFRDRGYEQYF. The CDR3 DNA follows: TGTGCCAACAGCTTTAGGGACAGGGGTTACGAGCAGTACTTC.

The chain has TRBV6-1 and TRBJ1-2; D unresolved. In germline, CDR1 is MNHNS, CDR2 SASEGT. CDR3 length: 9 amino acids. The V end was cut by 6 bases, the J end by 13 bases, with 9 bases between. DNA for the CDR3: TGTGCCAGCAGCAATCCTGGCACCTTC. This encodes CASSNPGTF.

The chain is built from TRBV5-1 and TRBJ2-4, with unresolved D. Germline V gives CDR1 SGHRS, CDR2 YFSETQ. There are 12 residues in the CDR3. The V gene lost 0 bases and the J gene lost 7 bases, with 5 bases spanning the gap. The CDR3 spells CASSLDDNIQYF. DNA for the CDR3: TGCGCCAGCAGCTTGGATGACAACATTCAGTACTTC.

V and J are TRBV20-1 and TRBJ2-7; a possible D gene is TRBD1 (7 bases). The CDR3 consists of 14 residues. Germline values: CDR1 DFQATT, CDR2 SNEGSKA (reference sequence). V was clipped by 0 bases and J by 6 bases, with 15 bases between them. Written as DNA, the CDR3 is TGCAGTGCTAGAGATCGTCAGGGGGGAGGCGAGCAGTACTTC. It specifies CSARDRQGGGEQYF.

The chain has TRBV5-6 and TRBJ2-7; D perhaps matches TRBD1 (6 bases). V was trimmed by 5 bases and J by 10 bases, leaving 22 bases between them. The CDR3 contains 14 residues. Germline CDR1 SGHDT, CDR2 YYEEEE. The CDR3 DNA reads as TGTGCCAGCAGTTACACCGAAAACAGGGCTACCCAGTACTTC. This translates into CASSYTENRATQYF.

The chain links TRBV4-1 to TRBJ2-3, with 7 bases fitting TRBD1. V lost 4 bases, J lost 8 bases, and 6 bases stayed unmatched. The CDR3 is 13 residues long. Germline V gene lookup returns CDR1 MGHRA and CDR2 YSYEKL. The CDR3 loop is CASSLRQGGTQYF. The CDR3, as DNA: TGCGCCAGCAGCCTGCGACAGGGTGGTACGCAGTATTTT.

The rearrangement joins TRBV7-2 to TRBJ1-5; tentative D call: TRBD1 (5 bases). Trimming removed 1 base at V and 8 bases at J, with 9 bases between. Germline V gene lookup returns CDR1 SGHTA and CDR2 FQGNSA. This CDR3 has 13 residues. The CDR3 here is CASSLVLGEPQHF. The CDR3 region has the DNA TGTGCCAGCAGCTTAGTACTAGGGGAGCCCCAGCATTTT.

This chain joins TRBV5-6 and TRBJ2-3; possibly TRBD2 for D (5 bases). V lost 4 bases and J 5 bases, leaving 11 bases between the germline ends. Germline CDR1 reads SGHDT; CDR2 reads YYEEEE. The CDR3 has 13 amino acids. CDR3 sequence: CASSPRRGDTQYF. For the CDR3, the DNA is TGTGCCAGCAGCCCGAGACGGGGAGATACGCAGTATTTT. The full variable domain, rest sourced from reference TRBV5-6 and TRBJ2-3, is DAGVTQSPTHLIKTRGQQVTLRCSPKSGHDTVSWYQQALGQGPQFIFQYYEEEERQRGNFPDRFSGHQFPNYSSELNVNALLLGDSALYLCASSPRRGDTQYFGPGTRLTVL.

This clonotype was counted a few times. The rearrangement links TRBV15 to TRBJ2-5, with D unclear. In germline, CDR1 is LNHNV, CDR2 YYDKDF (reference sequence). V shed 0 bases and J shed 3 bases, with 11 bases lying between them. The CDR3 contains 15 residues. The CDR3, as DNA: TGTGCCACCAGCAGAGATGGGCAGCCAGAAGAGACCCAGTACTTC. This sequence encodes CATSRDGQPEETQYF.

The rearrangement links TRBV28 to TRBJ2-1; TRBD2 is a possible D gene (6 bases). With 3 bases removed from V and 5 bases from J, the gap between germline ends came to 14 bases. CDR1 and CDR2 (germline): MDHEN, SYDVKM. This CDR3 contains 15 residues. The CDR3 sequence is CASSFVSSENNEQFF. As DNA, the CDR3 is TGTGCCAGCAGTTTTGTGTCTAGCGAAAACAATGAGCAGTTCTTC.

The chain is built from TRBV15 and TRBJ1-1; D is perhaps TRBD1 (5 bases). Germline CDR1 reads LNHNV; CDR2 reads YYDKDF (reference sequence). CDR3 length: 14 amino acids. Trimming took 0 bases from V and 6 from J, leaving 11 bases between them. The CDR3 coding sequence is TGTGCCACCAGCAGAGATCGGGGGAGCCCTGAAGCTTTCTTT. Its protein product is CATSRDRGSPEAFF. The full variable domain, with the rest looked up from reference TRBV15 and TRBJ1-1, is DAMVIQNPRYQVTQFGKPVTLSCSQTLNHNVMYWYQQKSSQAPKLLFHYYDKDFNNEADTPDNFQSRRPNTSFCFLDIRSPGLGDTAMYLCATSRDRGSPEAFFGQGTRLTVV.